These T cell receptor beta chains were read from a single sample in a study of blood T cell repertoires in COVID-19. Only in-frame clones appear in the TCRdb table, and some are missing; sequencing was by immunoSEQ multiplex PCR. Of 53,000 or so clones in the sample, about 80% were seen once. Sequenced sample: peripheral blood. The receptors here all came from a human donor in a cohort sampled during active COVID-19. CDR3s include the opening cysteine and the closing phenylalanine or tryptophan. The D gene is left open where the match is weak. Clone size is given for some rows only: seen once, a few or many times, or a class if the clone is expanded.

size	D	length	V	J	DNA	CDR3
once	TRBD2	15	TRBV19	TRBJ2-5	TGTGCCAGTAGTGTGACCGGGAGGGGAGAAGAGACCCAGTACTTC	CASSVTGRGEETQYF
NA	NA	11	TRBV28	TRBJ1-6	TGTGCCAGCTCCAACATCTCACCCCTCCACTTT	CASSNISPLHF
NA	TRBD1	14	TRBV5-1	TRBJ2-5	TGCGCCAGCGGACTTGAGGGGGCTGGAAAGACCCAGTACTTC	CASGLEGAGKTQYF
NA	TRBD1	16	TRBV6-1	TRBJ1-2	TGTGCCAGCAGTGGTCGAGGACAGGCGGCTAGTCGGGGCTACACCTTC	CASSGRGQAASRGYTF
NA	NA	13	TRBV11-2	TRBJ1-3	TGTGCCAGCAGCTTAGTATTAGGAAACACCATATATTTT	CASSLVLGNTIYF
NA	NA	14	TRBV28	TRBJ2-5	TGTGCCATCAAATCCGCCGGGTCGTCAGAGACCCAGTACTTC	CAIKSAGSSETQYF
once	TRBD1	14	TRBV3-1/TRBV3-2	TRBJ2-1	TGTGCCAGCAGCCAGGGACAGAGATACAATGAGCAGTTCTTC	CASSQGQRYNEQFF
NA	TRBD1	16	TRBV7-6	TRBJ2-6	TGTGCCAGCAGCTTAGATCAGGGGGCTGGGGCCAACGTCCTGACTTTC	CASSLDQGAGANVLTF
few	TRBD1	14	TRBV14	TRBJ1-6	TGTGCCAGCAGCCAAGTAGGGGGCGGTTCACCCCTCCACTTT	CASSQVGGGSPLHF
NA	TRBD2	16	TRBV29-1	TRBJ2-5	TGCAGCGTTGTCGGACTAGCGGGCCTAATACAAGAGACCCAGTACTTC	CSVVGLAGLIQETQYF
NA	NA	18	TRBV11-2	TRBJ2-7	TGTGCCAGCAGCTCTACCCCGGGAGGGGGCTCCAGCTCCTACGAGCAGTACTTC	CASSSTPGGGSSSYEQYF
NA	NA	11	TRBV2	TRBJ2-4	TGTGCCAGCAGTGCCTCCCCGATTCAGTACTTC	CASSASPIQYF
NA	NA	14	TRBV6-2/TRBV6-3	TRBJ1-1	TGTGCCAGCAGTTACTCGAGGGCAGATCCTGAAGCTTTCTTT	CASSYSRADPEAFF
NA	TRBD1	16	TRBV28	TRBJ1-5	TGTGCCAGCAGCCATACCGGGACAGAAAGCAATCAGCCCCAGCATTTT	CASSHTGTESNQPQHF
few	NA	14	TRBV28	TRBJ2-5	TGTGCCAGCAGTATCAATAGCGGACAAGAGACCCAGTACTTC	CASSINSGQETQYF
NA	NA	14	TRBV6-2/TRBV6-3	TRBJ2-3	TGTGCCAGCAGTCAGCCGACTACCACAGATACGCAGTATTTT	CASSQPTTTDTQYF
NA	TRBD1	15	TRBV10-3	TRBJ1-5	TGTGCCATCGGAGGGACAGGCTATAGCAATCAGCCCCAGCATTTT	CAIGGTGYSNQPQHF
few	NA	13	TRBV12-3/TRBV12-4	TRBJ1-1	TGTGCCAGCAGTTTACCGGGGAACACTGAAGCTTTCTTT	CASSLPGNTEAFF
NA	TRBD1	11	TRBV6-6	TRBJ1-2	TGTGCCTCTTACCACAGGGGTGGCTACACCTTC	CASYHRGGYTF
NA	NA	17	TRBV5-6	TRBJ1-5	TGTGCCAGCAGCTTATTCGTAACAGATTATCGCAATCAGCCCCAGCATTTT	CASSLFVTDYRNQPQHF
once	TRBD1	16	TRBV5-4	TRBJ1-2	TGTGCCAGCAGCCGGGACAGGGAGGGGGTAACTGATGGCTACACCTTC	CASSRDREGVTDGYTF
few	NA	16	TRBV10-3	TRBJ2-4	TGTGCCATCAGTGAGTCGTCAGGTATAGCCAAAAACATTCAGTACTTC	CAISESSGIAKNIQYF
NA	NA	13	TRBV9	TRBJ2-1	TGTGCCAGCAGCGCGAGCTCCTACAATGAGCAGTTCTTC	CASSASSYNEQFF
NA	NA	12	TRBV10-2	TRBJ1-2	TGCGCCAGCAGGGCGGGGAACTATGGCTACACCTTC	CASRAGNYGYTF
NA	TRBD2	17	TRBV7-9	TRBJ2-1	TGTGCCAGCAGCTTAGTCCTAGCGGGAGGGTTCTACAATGAGCAGTTCTTC	CASSLVLAGGFYNEQFF
NA	NA	14	TRBV19	TRBJ1-3	TGTGCCAGTAAGGCAGCGGGGACTGGAAACACCATATATTTT	CASKAAGTGNTIYF
NA	TRBD1	14	TRBV19	TRBJ2-7	TGTGCCAGTAGTATGGGGACAGGCGGCAACGAGCAGTACTTC	CASSMGTGGNEQYF
many	NA	13	TRBV7-8	TRBJ2-7	TGTGCCAGCAGCCCCGGGTTCCTCTACGAGCAGTACTTC	CASSPGFLYEQYF
NA	NA	14	TRBV3-1/TRBV3-2	TRBJ1-1	TGTGCCAGCAGCCGTCGAGCGGGGAACACTGAAGCTTTCTTT	CASSRRAGNTEAFF
NA	NA	14	TRBV5-1	TRBJ2-3	TGCGCCACACGAGGGGGGGATCCAGCAGATACGCAGTATTTT	CATRGGDPADTQYF
few	NA	14	TRBV28	TRBJ2-1	TGTGCCAGCGGGTTAGCCACCCGATACAATGAGCAGTTCTTC	CASGLATRYNEQFF
NA	TRBD1	14	TRBV2	TRBJ2-5	TGTGCCAGCAGTGGGACAGGGGGAGGAGAGACCCAGTACTTC	CASSGTGGGETQYF
NA	NA	15	TRBV6-6	TRBJ2-7	TGTGCCAGCAGCCTCTGGGCCACCGGTGACTACGAGCAGTACTTC	CASSLWATGDYEQYF
NA	NA	13	TRBV19	TRBJ2-1	TGTGCCAGTAGTATAGATCGAGGAGATGAGCAGTTCTTC	CASSIDRGDEQFF
NA	NA	13	TRBV4-2	TRBJ2-5	TGTGCCAGCAGCCAACCCTACGGAGAGACCCAGTACTTC	CASSQPYGETQYF
NA	NA	14	TRBV11-2	TRBJ2-5	TGTGCCAGCAGCCAGCCAACAGGGTTAGAGACCCAGTACTTC	CASSQPTGLETQYF
NA	TRBD1	11	TRBV20-1	TRBJ1-1	TGCAGTGCGAAAAGAGGGGGCAAAGCTTTCTTT	CSAKRGGKAFF
NA	NA	12	TRBV6-2/TRBV6-3	TRBJ2-7	TGTGCCAGCAGTTACCCCCACTACGAGCAGTACTTC	CASSYPHYEQYF
NA	NA	14	TRBV21-1	TRBJ1-2	TGTGCCAGCAGCACCCACTGGAGGGAGGATGGCTACACCTTC	CASSTHWREDGYTF
NA	TRBD2	18	TRBV7-3	TRBJ2-3	TGTGCCAGCAGCTTACTCGCTAGCGGGGGTGGGAGCACAGATACGCAGTATTTT	CASSLLASGGGSTDTQYF
NA	TRBD2	16	TRBV27	TRBJ2-1	TGTGCCAGCAGTTTAATAGCGGGAGGGGGCCACAATGAGCAGTTCTTC	CASSLIAGGGHNEQFF